This T cell receptor beta chain was recorded in a study of OX40 agonist ivuxolimab in advanced cancers. Study information: Two cutaneous melanoma patients and one hepatocellular carcinoma patient, three in all, had partial responses.

Patients with autoimmune history or systemic immunosuppression were excluded. V lost 3 bases, J lost 4 bases, and 1 base stayed unmatched. Germline CDR1 SQVTM, CDR2 ANQGSEA. This CDR3 is 13 amino acids long. Study-level results: Within 6 weeks, CD4+ and CD8+ blood T cells expanded clonally at 0.1 to 3.0 mg/kg.

About this clone itself: Antigen: not known.

The assay was immunoSEQ multiplex PCR, and TCRdb's table has in-frame clones only and misses some. Altogether about 46,000 clones are present, 82% being singletons, with the ten largest covering less than 2%. This TCR was recovered from an adult with an advanced solid tumor such as melanoma, head and neck, liver or kidney cancer. The sequenced sample was CD4+ or CD8+ T cells sorted from blood, obtained in a trial of the OX40 agonist ivuxolimab. This rearrangement joins TRBV29-1 to TRBJ2-2; 8 positions match TRBD1. The chain's CDR3 is CSVDTGGTGELFF. CDR3 nucleotide sequence: TGCAGCGTTGATACAGGGGGCACCGGGGAGCTGTTTTTT.